These T cell receptor beta chains were read from a single sample in a study of cytomegalovirus exposure and HLA in healthy donors. Some clones are missing from TCRdb's copy, which holds only in-frame ones; the method was immunoSEQ multiplex PCR. In the table there are around 130,000 clones, about 84% of which are singletons. Sequencing was performed on PBMCs. The receptors shown here come from a woman aged 25 to 39 in good health and CMV-seronegative. Each CDR3 is given with its conserved first and last residue.

v_call	j_call	cdr3_aa
TRBV2	TRBJ2-3	CASSEAGQGTDTQYF
TRBV7-2	TRBJ1-1	CASSLAGTANTEAFF
TRBV7-6	TRBJ2-5	CASSSKAGATQYF
TRBV10-3	TRBJ2-5	CAISGQAGEETQYF
TRBV6-5	TRBJ2-7	CASSSTGEQYF
TRBV5-6	TRBJ2-7	CASSLGAGDYEQYF
TRBV27	TRBJ1-2	CASSRRGTNYGYTF
TRBV2	TRBJ2-7	CASRGEGLAGLSYEQYF
TRBV5-1	TRBJ2-3	CASSTSGASTDTQYF
TRBV11-3	TRBJ1-6	CASSLGQNSYNSPLHF
TRBV28	TRBJ1-1	CASTPHGNTEAFF
TRBV4-1	TRBJ2-3	CASSLSTGGGSTDTQYF
TRBV6-1	TRBJ1-1	CASSAETRTEAFF
TRBV7-2	TRBJ2-5	CASRTGAGGGETQYF
TRBV18	TRBJ2-7	CASSLSGQGVVEQYF
TRBV19	TRBJ2-1	CASSMTGGTYNEQFF
TRBV6-1	TRBJ1-2	CASSERFRGYGYTF
TRBV19	TRBJ1-2	CASSIRTVNYGYTF
TRBV6-1	TRBJ2-1	CASSESLATSSYNEQFF
TRBV27	TRBJ2-1	CASATRLAGMNEQFF
TRBV4-3	TRBJ2-1	CASSQALDREPSYNEQFF
TRBV18	TRBJ2-7	CASSPGTSVHEQYF
TRBV18	TRBJ1-6	CASSPEDRTYNSPLHF
TRBV7-9	TRBJ1-2	CASSPSGMGGYTF
TRBV19	TRBJ1-5	CASSRVLVGYQPQHF
TRBV30	TRBJ1-1	CAWTIQGGNTEAFF
TRBV5-1	TRBJ2-4	CASSFGRGLDRALAKNIQYF
TRBV7-2	TRBJ1-1	CASSLFGRDTEAFF
TRBV5-1	TRBJ2-3	CASSLVAGDTQYF
TRBV18	TRBJ1-2	CASSPGQGTSYTF
TRBV7-6	TRBJ2-7	CASSLVAGEQYF
TRBV25-1	TRBJ1-1	CASSGQGRSTEAFF
TRBV11-2	TRBJ2-2	CASSLVQLTGELFF
TRBV9	TRBJ1-3	CASSERGTAPSPRNTIYF
TRBV4-1	TRBJ2-2	CASSPLSGASDTGELFF
TRBV9	TRBJ1-2	CASSVGQGIGYGYTF
TRBV7-2	TRBJ2-7	CASSRGYEQYF
TRBV5-1	TRBJ1-3	CASSLAGKAAGNTIYF
TRBV7-2	TRBJ1-1	CASSLRTRETEAFF
TRBV6-5	TRBJ1-1	CASSLARGNTEAFF
TRBV7-2	TRBJ2-1	CASRMGLAGDEQFF
TRBV9	TRBJ1-1	CASSVGSTALSSEAFF
TRBV11-1	TRBJ1-2	CASSLGAGHLNYGYTF
TRBV4-3	TRBJ1-2	CASSPLGTNYGYTF
TRBV29-1	TRBJ1-2	CSEGTSYGYTF
TRBV7-8	TRBJ1-5	CASSLEGGENQPQHF
TRBV29-1	TRBJ1-1	CSVGSGGTEAFF
TRBV15	TRBJ1-5	CATSRDAGPRQPQHF
TRBV18	TRBJ2-1	CASSPTSGGAHEQFF
TRBV10-3	TRBJ2-1	CAISDTSSYNEQFF
TRBV6-6	TRBJ1-2	CASVGEDGYTF
TRBV5-6	TRBJ2-3	CASSLAQANTDTQYF
TRBV30	TRBJ2-7	CAWRATSYEQYF
TRBV5-4	TRBJ1-1	CASSWDSNTEAFF
TRBV4-1	TRBJ1-5	CASSQVRGWNQPQHF